This is a list of T cell receptor beta chains from one sample in a study of T cells in Graves' hyperthyroidism and ophthalmopathy. Via MiXCR, TCRdb re-called the multiplex PCR reads, giving one row per CDR3 protein. The repertoire includes about 640,000 distinct CDR3 sequences, about a fifth of them detected once, and 34% sits in the top ten. Sequenced sample: blood. These receptors originate from a man younger than 40 with Graves' ophthalmopathy. Both conserved end residues are part of each CDR3. A D gene is named only where the DNA matches it firmly. The size of a clone is reported for some rows only, either as once, few or many, or as a class for expanded clones.

v_call: TRBV6-1; d_call: NA; clone_size: few; j_call: TRBJ2-3; cdr3_aa: CASSYAGGLGSDTQYF; cdr3_nt: TGTGCCAGCAGTTACGCGGGCGGACTCGGCTCAGATACGCAGTATTTT
v_call: TRBV28; d_call: TRBD1; clone_size: many; j_call: TRBJ2-7; cdr3_aa: CASSRGQGSREQYF; cdr3_nt: TGTGCCAGCAGTAGAGGACAGGGGTCTCGGGAGCAGTACTTC
v_call: TRBV27; d_call: NA; clone_size: many; j_call: TRBJ2-1; cdr3_aa: CASRPLWGPLDNEQFF; cdr3_nt: TGTGCCAGCAGGCCCCTTTGGGGCCCCTTAGATAATGAGCAGTTCTTC
v_call: TRBV6-2/TRBV6-3; d_call: TRBD1; clone_size: few; j_call: TRBJ2-1; cdr3_aa: CASSYWSGQGVNNEQFF; cdr3_nt: TGTGCCAGCAGTTACTGGTCAGGACAGGGGGTCAACAATGAGCAGTTCTTC
v_call: TRBV7-9; d_call: NA; clone_size: few; j_call: TRBJ2-7; cdr3_aa: CASSLALEGEQYF; cdr3_nt: TGTGCCAGCAGCTTAGCGTTGGAGGGCGAGCAGTACTTC
v_call: TRBV10-3; d_call: TRBD1; clone_size: NA; j_call: TRBJ1-3; cdr3_aa: CAISDRDRDGNTIYF; cdr3_nt: TGTGCCATCAGTGATCGGGACAGGGATGGAAACACCATATATTTT
v_call: TRBV19; d_call: NA; clone_size: NA; j_call: TRBJ2-1; cdr3_aa: CASSSRQGNVGEQFF; cdr3_nt: TGTGCCAGTAGTAGCAGGCAGGGAAATGTCGGTGAGCAGTTCTTC
v_call: TRBV2; d_call: NA; clone_size: few; j_call: TRBJ2-7; cdr3_aa: CASSELVEQYF; cdr3_nt: TGTGCCAGCAGTGAATTGGTCGAGCAGTACTTC
v_call: TRBV6-2/TRBV6-3; d_call: NA; clone_size: NA; j_call: TRBJ2-7; cdr3_aa: CASSGDTLKNTYEQYF; cdr3_nt: TGTGCCAGCAGCGGAGACACCCTAAAGAATACCTACGAGCAGTACTTC
v_call: TRBV5-1; d_call: TRBD2; clone_size: few; j_call: TRBJ2-2; cdr3_aa: CASSQLAGGGEELFF; cdr3_nt: TGCGCCAGCAGCCAGCTGGCGGGAGGAGGCGAGGAGCTGTTTTTT
v_call: TRBV9; d_call: NA; clone_size: NA; j_call: TRBJ1-2; cdr3_aa: CASSVAGTPYGYTF; cdr3_nt: TGTGCCAGCAGCGTAGCCGGGACACCTTATGGCTACACCTTC
v_call: TRBV5-6; d_call: TRBD1; clone_size: many; j_call: TRBJ1-1; cdr3_aa: CASSLPQGGTEAFF; cdr3_nt: TGTGCCAGCAGCTTGCCTCAGGGGGGAACTGAAGCTTTCTTT
v_call: TRBV2; d_call: NA; clone_size: few; j_call: TRBJ1-3; cdr3_aa: CASGDTGNTIYF; cdr3_nt: TGTGCCAGCGGAGACACTGGAAACACCATATATTTT
v_call: TRBV30; d_call: TRBD2; clone_size: many; j_call: TRBJ2-1; cdr3_aa: CAWNMPAGLYNEQFF; cdr3_nt: TGTGCCTGGAACATGCCAGCGGGATTATACAATGAGCAGTTCTTC
v_call: TRBV5-1; d_call: NA; clone_size: many; j_call: TRBJ1-1; cdr3_aa: CASTSQGSLEAFF; cdr3_nt: TGCGCCAGCACCTCCCAGGGATCGCTTGAAGCTTTCTTT
v_call: TRBV28; d_call: NA; clone_size: many; j_call: TRBJ2-3; cdr3_aa: CASSPPAFRGTDTQYF; cdr3_nt: TGTGCCAGCAGCCCCCCAGCTTTTAGGGGGACAGATACGCAGTATTTT
v_call: TRBV10-3; d_call: NA; clone_size: NA; j_call: TRBJ1-2; cdr3_aa: CAITGGPQIYGYTF; cdr3_nt: TGTGCCATCACCGGGGGACCGCAGATCTATGGCTACACCTTC
v_call: TRBV9; d_call: NA; clone_size: NA; j_call: TRBJ1-1; cdr3_aa: CASSVGDTEAFF; cdr3_nt: TGTGCCAGCAGCGTAGGGGACACTGAAGCTTTCTTT
v_call: TRBV11-2; d_call: TRBD2; clone_size: many; j_call: TRBJ2-1; cdr3_aa: CASSTPARTSGRAGGNEQFF; cdr3_nt: TGTGCCAGCAGCACCCCAGCCCGGACTAGCGGGAGGGCGGGGGGTAATGAGCAGTTCTTC
v_call: TRBV10-3; d_call: NA; clone_size: few; j_call: TRBJ1-2; cdr3_aa: CAISERPSSQNGYTF; cdr3_nt: TGTGCCATCAGTGAGAGGCCCTCTTCACAGAATGGCTACACCTTC
v_call: TRBV7-2; d_call: TRBD1; clone_size: many; j_call: TRBJ2-7; cdr3_aa: CASSPQGVAYEQYF; cdr3_nt: TGTGCCAGCAGCCCTCAGGGGGTGGCCTACGAGCAGTACTTC
v_call: TRBV6-2/TRBV6-3; d_call: NA; clone_size: NA; j_call: TRBJ2-5; cdr3_aa: CASSYSGPQYF; cdr3_nt: TGTGCCAGCAGTTACTCGGGACCCCAGTACTTC
v_call: TRBV11-2; d_call: NA; clone_size: NA; j_call: TRBJ2-2; cdr3_aa: CASSLDFVGTGELFF; cdr3_nt: TGTGCCAGCAGCTTAGATTTCGTGGGAACCGGGGAGCTGTTTTTT
v_call: TRBV12-3/TRBV12-4; d_call: NA; clone_size: many; j_call: TRBJ1-5; cdr3_aa: CASSNAGVGNQPQHF; cdr3_nt: TGTGCCAGCAGTAATGCAGGGGTGGGCAATCAGCCCCAGCATTTT
v_call: TRBV20-1; d_call: NA; clone_size: few; j_call: TRBJ2-7; cdr3_aa: CSALIQGTSYEQYF; cdr3_nt: TGCAGTGCTCTGATACAGGGGACTTCCTACGAGCAGTACTTC